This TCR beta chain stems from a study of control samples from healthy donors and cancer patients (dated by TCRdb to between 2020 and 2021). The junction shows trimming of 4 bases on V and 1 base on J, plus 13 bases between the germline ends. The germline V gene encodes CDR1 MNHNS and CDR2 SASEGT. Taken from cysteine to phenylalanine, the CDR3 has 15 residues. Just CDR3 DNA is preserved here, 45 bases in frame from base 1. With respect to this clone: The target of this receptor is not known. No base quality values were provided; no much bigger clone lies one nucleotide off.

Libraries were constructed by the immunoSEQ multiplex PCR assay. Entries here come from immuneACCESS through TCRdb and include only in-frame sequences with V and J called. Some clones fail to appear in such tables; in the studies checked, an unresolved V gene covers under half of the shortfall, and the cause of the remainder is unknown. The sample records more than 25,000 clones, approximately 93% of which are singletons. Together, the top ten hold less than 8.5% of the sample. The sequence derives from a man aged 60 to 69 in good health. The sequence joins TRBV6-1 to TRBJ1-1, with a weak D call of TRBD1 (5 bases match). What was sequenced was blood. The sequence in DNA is TGTGCCAGCAGTGGGCCGGGACGGAGGAACACTGAAGCTTTCTTT. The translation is CASSGPGRRNTEAFF.